The entry that follows covers one T cell receptor (beta chain) sequence. Per germline, CDR1 SEHNR and CDR2 FQNEAQ (reference sequence). With 4 bases clipped from V and 0 bases from J, the junction kept 9 bases outside the gene matches. The CDR3 contains 17 residues. This entry is derived from a study of blood T cell repertoires in COVID-19. As originally analysed: Amplifying reference gene primers gave estimates of nucleated cell counts. Measured with immunoSEQ multiplex PCR; TCRdb has only the in-frame clones, and not every one. Clonal size and the V and J genes are those of that table, whereas D and trimming came from the DNA. The sample lists 250,000 or so clones; 80% to 90% were seen once.

J is TRBJ1-1 and V is TRBV7-9, with TRBD1 identical over 9 bases. The clonotype comes from a woman aged 25 to 45 who had been exposed to COVID-19. Source material: PBMCs or T cells enriched from blood (not recorded which). The CDR3 spells CASSSGTGKGLNTEAFF. CDR3 in DNA: TGTGCCAGCAGCTCCGGGACAGGGAAGGGGCTGAACACTGAAGCTTTCTTT.